The 18 T cell receptor beta chains given below trace back to one sample, sequenced in a study of T cell repertoires and HLA-DP antigens. No cognate antigen is known for these TCRs. Clones were sequenced by immunoSEQ multiplex PCR, and TCRdb holds only the in-frame ones, with some missing. The data contain about 120,000 clones, 80% to 95% of them seen just once; the ten biggest clones take up approximately 0.29%. The sample was CD4+ T cells from PBMCs. These receptors were collected from a woman between 18 and 30 years old in good health and CMV-seronegative.

This clone was recorded only once. The rearrangement joins TRBV7-2 to TRBJ2-5; D gene unclear. Trimming cost V 5 bases and J 5 bases, with 18 bases left between them. This CDR3 has 15 residues. The germline V gene encodes CDR1 SGHTA and CDR2 FQGNSA. The CDR3 protein is CASSPLTAARETQYF. CDR3 nucleotides: TGTGCCAGCAGCCCCCTAACAGCAGCCCGGGAGACCCAGTACTTC.

This chain connects TRBV6-5 to TRBJ1-4; D remains ambiguous. V was shortened by 2 bases and J by 13 bases, with 11 bases between the two germline ends. The CDR3 extends over 12 amino acids. Germline CDR1 and CDR2: MNHEY and SVGAGI. The CDR3 spells CASSYPDRGLFF. The DNA of the CDR3 is TGTGCCAGCAGTTACCCCGACCGAGGACTGTTTTTT.

V gene TRBV10-3 combines with J gene TRBJ2-1, with 13 bases aligning to TRBD2. With 4 bases clipped from V and 0 bases from J, the junction kept 15 bases outside the gene matches. The CDR3 is made up of 21 amino acids. The germline gives CDR1 ENHRY, CDR2 SYGVKD. This CDR3 reads CAISAPSRLAGGPISYNEQFF. CDR3 bases: TGTGCCATCAGTGCCCCCTCGCGACTAGCGGGGGGCCCGATCTCCTACAATGAGCAGTTCTTC.

This chain joins TRBV5-6 and TRBJ2-2; 10 bases agree with TRBD1. This CDR3 comprises 16 residues. After removal of 3 bases from V and 4 bases from J, the junction contained 6 bases not matched to a gene. Germline CDR1 is SGHDT and CDR2 is YYEEEE. CDR3 in DNA: TGTGCCAGCAGCTCGACGGACAGGGGGTCCACCGGGGAGCTGTTTTTT. Residues: CASSSTDRGSTGELFF.

V and J are TRBV6-1 and TRBJ1-1; D unresolved. The CDR3 contains 13 residues. Trimming removed 6 bases at V and 4 bases at J, with 12 bases between. Germline values: CDR1 MNHNS, CDR2 SASEGT. CDR3 protein: CASRLNMGTEAFF. CDR3 in DNA: TGTGCCAGCAGATTGAACATGGGCACTGAAGCTTTCTTT.

This clone was detected only a few times. This chain connects TRBV30 to TRBJ2-1, with a weak D call TRBD2 (5 bases). The germline gives CDR1 GTSNPN, CDR2 SVGIG (reference sequence). The CDR3 runs 13 residues. Trimming took 4 bases from V and 10 from J, leaving 17 bases between them. CDR3 residues: CAWNPTRWREQFF. CDR3 nucleotides: TGTGCCTGGAATCCTACTAGATGGAGGGAGCAGTTCTTC. The full variable domain, rest sourced from reference TRBV30 and TRBJ2-1, is SQTIHQWPATLVQPVGSPLSLECTVEGTSNPNLYWYRQAAGRGLQLLFYSVGIGQISSEVPQNLSASRPQDRQFILSSKKLLLSDSGFYLCAWNPTRWREQFFGPGTRLTVL.

This sequence joins TRBV7-9 and TRBJ2-7; a weak D match, TRBD2 (6 bases). Germline assignment: CDR1 SEHNR and CDR2 FQNEAQ (reference sequence). The germline V and J ends were trimmed by 3 bases and 6 bases, with 18 bases remaining between them. The length of the CDR3 is 15 residues. The CDR3 protein is CASSFVWQAGPEQYF. The CDR3 DNA reads TGTGCCAGCAGCTTTGTATGGCAGGCGGGGCCCGAGCAGTACTTC.

The V call is TRBV30, the J call TRBJ2-3; D assignment may be TRBD1 or TRBD2 (5 bases each). Germline V gene data show CDR1 as GTSNPN and CDR2 as SVGIG (reference sequence). This CDR3 spans 14 amino acids. V lost 5 bases and J lost 0, with 12 bases in between. The chain's CDR3 is CAWVGGLSTDTQYF. Written as DNA, the CDR3 is TGTGCCTGGGTTGGGGGTTTAAGCACAGATACGCAGTATTTT.

The V and J genes are TRBV7-8 and TRBJ2-7, with D perhaps TRBD2 (6 bases). The CDR3 covers 15 residues. Trimming shortened V by 2 bases and J by 3 bases, and 14 bases separated the two germline ends. Germline CDR1 SGHVS, CDR2 FQNEAQ. The CDR3 here is CASSLQRGTYYEQYF. As DNA, the CDR3 is TGTGCCAGCAGCTTACAACGCGGGACTTACTACGAGCAGTACTTC.

The chain combines TRBV10-1 with TRBJ2-7; 8 bases fit TRBD2. Looked up from germline, CDR1 is WNHNN and CDR2 is SYGVQD (reference sequence). This CDR3 spans 15 amino acids. Unmatched junction bases numbered 8, after V lost 5 bases and J lost 2 bases. The CDR3 protein is CASSTGGAGAYEQYF. DNA of the CDR3: TGCGCCAGCAGTACGGGAGGAGCGGGGGCCTACGAGCAGTACTTC.

J is TRBJ1-5 and V is TRBV4-3; D not resolved. CDR1 LGHNA and CDR2 YSLEER come from the germline V gene. There are 15 residues in the CDR3. V lost 0 bases, J lost 4 bases, and 10 bases lay in between. CDR3 amino acids: CASSQERSENQPQHF. The CDR3 DNA sequence: TGCGCCAGCAGCCAAGAGCGATCAGAGAATCAGCCCCAGCATTTT.

The V and J genes are TRBV11-2 and TRBJ2-1; D not resolved. The ends were cut back, 3 bases at V and 3 bases at J, with 0 bases in the middle. There are 11 residues in the CDR3. Germline V lookup: CDR1 SGHAT, CDR2 FQNNGV. CDR3 protein: CASSFYNEQFF. CDR3 nucleotide sequence: TGTGCCAGCAGCTTCTACAATGAGCAGTTCTTC.

This chain uses TRBV4-1 with TRBJ2-5; 8 nucleotides line up with TRBD2. Germline V gene lookup returns CDR1 MGHRA and CDR2 YSYEKL. The CDR3 runs to 16 residues. Trimming took 4 bases from V and 6 from J; bases not matched to a gene: 13. The CDR3 reads CASSPDGGGLLQTQYF. CDR3 nucleotides: TGCGCCAGCAGCCCTGACGGGGGGGGCCTTTTGCAGACCCAGTACTTC.

V usage is TRBV18 and J usage is TRBJ2-2, with 7 nucleotides matching TRBD2. The CDR3 contains 15 residues. Germline CDR1 reads KGHSH; CDR2 reads LQKENI. Germline trimming cut 5 bases from V and 6 bases from J; bases unmatched to any gene: 9. This chain's CDR3 is CASSAGLPGAGELFF. CDR3 nucleotides: TGTGCCAGCTCAGCGGGACTACCGGGCGCCGGGGAGCTGTTTTTT. Full variable domain (remainder filled in from reference TRBV18 and TRBJ2-2): NAGVMQNPRHLVRRRGQEARLRCSPMKGHSHVYWYRQLPEEGLKFMVYLQKENIIDESGMPKERFSAEFPKEGPSILRIQQVVRGDSAAYFCASSAGLPGAGELFFGEGSRLTVL.

The chain is built from TRBV28 and TRBJ2-5; D is uncertain. The CDR3 spans 12 residues. Trimming stripped 2 bases from V and 4 bases from J, with 5 bases between. Germline lookup yields CDR1 MDHEN and CDR2 SYDVKM. Here the CDR3 DNA reads TGTGCCAGCAGTTTAATGAGAGAGACCCAGTACTTC. Translated: CASSLMRETQYF. Full variable domain (rest looked up from reference TRBV28 and TRBJ2-5): DVKVTQSSRYLVKRTGEKVFLECVQDMDHENMFWYRQDPGLGLRLIYFSYDVKMKEKGDIPEGYSVSREKKERFSLILESASTNQTSMYLCASSLMRETQYFGPGTRLLVL.

The chain links TRBV19 to TRBJ2-3; D is uncertain. Trimming stripped 1 base from V and 8 bases from J, with 22 bases between. The CDR3 length is 17 residues. Germline V gives CDR1 LNHDA, CDR2 SQIVND (reference sequence). In DNA form, the CDR3 reads TGTGCCAGTAGTATAGCTCCCGGTTCAGCGAGAAAGAGTACGCAGTATTTT. This encodes CASSIAPGSARKSTQYF.

V and J are TRBV7-2 and TRBJ2-1, with 9 bases aligning to TRBD2. Germline V gene data show CDR1 as SGHTA and CDR2 as FQGNSA. CDR3 length equals 15 residues. V gave up 3 bases and J gave up 4 bases; unmatched junction bases: 4. The chain's CDR3 is CASSLSGGKYNEQFF. As DNA, the CDR3 is TGTGCCAGCAGCTTGAGCGGGGGGAAATACAATGAGCAGTTCTTC.

The chain uses TRBV9 and TRBJ1-3, with D perhaps TRBD1 (5 bases). The germline V gene has CDR1 SGDLS and CDR2 YYNGEE. The V gene lost 0 bases and the J gene lost 2 bases, with 9 bases spanning the gap. There are 15 residues in the CDR3. CDR3 in amino acids: CASSVGRGAGNTIYF. The CDR3 coding sequence is TGTGCCAGCAGCGTAGGTCGGGGCGCTGGAAACACCATATATTTT.